The source of this T cell receptor (beta chain) is a study of blood T cell repertoires in COVID-19. With regard to this clone: Other DNA variants within this sample encode the same CDR3.

CDR1 MNHEY and CDR2 SVGAGI come from the germline V gene. V gave up 9 bases and J gave up 0 bases; unmatched junction bases: 7. The CDR3 has 14 residues. The protocol was immunoSEQ multiplex PCR, while the TCRdb copy is restricted to in-frame clones and leaves out a portion. Altogether 390,000 or so clones are present, 75% to 90% being singletons, with the ten largest covering 1.4%. The TCR originated in a woman aged 25-40 years with active or convalescent COVID-19. Sequenced: peripheral blood. This chain connects TRBV6-5 to TRBJ1-1, with 7 bases aligning to TRBD1. The DNA for the CDR3 is TGTGCCAGTAGAACCACAGGGGTGAACACTGAAGCTTTCTTT. Its translation is CASRTTGVNTEAFF.